These 10 T cell receptor beta chains came from one sample sequenced in a study of T cell changes during pregnancy in multiple sclerosis. The protocol was immunoSEQ multiplex PCR, while the TCRdb copy is restricted to in-frame clones and leaves out a portion. The sample records around 61,000 clones, around 87% being singletons. The sample taken for sequencing was peripheral blood from another person, used as feeder cells. The receptor set was obtained from a human donor whose cells served as feeder cells for cultures in a pregnancy study.

A single count supports this clone. The chain recombines TRBV11-2 with TRBJ1-3; D is uncertain. Trimming shortened V by 5 bases and J by 1 base, and 15 bases separated the two germline ends. The CDR3 length is 16 residues. CDR1 SGHAT and CDR2 FQNNGV come from the germline V gene. CDR3 in amino acids: CASSASGLFSGNTIYF. Written as DNA, the CDR3 is TGTGCCAGCAGCGCAAGCGGTCTCTTTTCTGGAAACACCATATATTTT.

The rearrangement uses TRBV30 and TRBJ2-5; a weak D match, TRBD2 (6 bases). The germline CDR1 and CDR2 sequences are GTSNPN and SVGIG (reference sequence). V lost 8 bases and J 4 bases, leaving 26 bases between the germline ends. The CDR3 spans 16 residues. The CDR3 loop reads CAASPPEGILGETQYF. DNA of the CDR3: TGTGCCGCCTCTCCCCCGGAGGGGATTTTAGGAGAGACCCAGTACTTC.

The chain employs TRBV2 and TRBJ2-7, with TRBD2 matching over 11 bases. V dropped 5 bases and J dropped 2; count of bases not matched to a gene: 8. Germline values: CDR1 SNHLY, CDR2 FYNNEI. This CDR3 has 16 amino acids. CDR3 nucleotide sequence: TGTGCCAGCAGTTTCGCTCGACTAGCGGGGACCTACGAGCAGTACTTC. This encodes CASSFARLAGTYEQYF.

The genes are TRBV5-1 and TRBJ2-3; D perhaps matches TRBD1 (5 bases). V lost 0 bases and J lost 4, with 15 bases in between. CDR1 SGHRS and CDR2 YFSETQ come from the germline V gene. CDR3 length: 16 residues. The CDR3 bases are TGCGCCAGCAGCTTGGACCCAGGGATGTTGGCAGATACGCAGTATTTT. Its protein product is CASSLDPGMLADTQYF. The full variable domain, rest sourced from reference TRBV5-1 and TRBJ2-3, is KAGVTQTPRYLIKTRGQQVTLSCSPISGHRSVSWYQQTPGQGLQFLFEYFSETQRNKGNFPGRFSGRQFSNSRSEMNVSTLELGDSALYLCASSLDPGMLADTQYFGPGTRLTVL.

The rearrangement joins TRBV6-5 to TRBJ1-1, with D possibly TRBD1 on 6 matching bases. The CDR3 runs 15 residues. From germline, CDR1 is MNHEY and CDR2 SVGAGI. V gave up 2 bases and J gave up 3 bases, with 13 bases separating them. The CDR3 spells CASSYLTGTDTEAFF. CDR3 bases: TGTGCCAGCAGTTACCTAACAGGGACGGACACTGAAGCTTTCTTT.

The V and J genes are TRBV28 and TRBJ2-5; TRBD1 agrees at 7 bases. V trimming: 6 bases; J trimming: 0 bases; junction bases outside the gene matches: 10. This CDR3 is built from 16 residues. Germline CDR1 and CDR2: MDHEN and SYDVKM. This CDR3 reads CASRPRTGSYQETQYF. CDR3 in DNA: TGTGCCAGCAGACCCCGGACAGGCTCGTACCAAGAGACCCAGTACTTC. Combining the CDR3 with reference TRBV28 and TRBJ2-5 gives the whole variable domain DVKVTQSSRYLVKRTGEKVFLECVQDMDHENMFWYRQDPGLGLRLIYFSYDVKMKEKGDIPEGYSVSREKKERFSLILESASTNQTSMYLCASRPRTGSYQETQYFGPGTRLLVL.

This chain connects TRBV10-3 to TRBJ1-4; D not resolved. Trimming removed 0 bases at V and 4 bases at J, with 6 bases between. Germline-derived CDR1 and CDR2 are ENHRY and SYGVKD. The CDR3 has 14 residues. CDR3 DNA sequence: TGTGCCATCAGTGAGTCTAATAGTAATGAAAAACTGTTTTTT. Its translation is CAISESNSNEKLFF.

The chain uses TRBV30 and TRBJ1-2; weak D call: TRBD1 (5 bases). The CDR3 contains 15 residues. Germline loops: CDR1 GTSNPN, CDR2 SVGIG (reference sequence). V was trimmed by 0 bases and J by 8 bases, leaving 19 bases between them. The CDR3 sequence: CAWSVIQRRVGGYTF. For the CDR3, the DNA is TGTGCCTGGAGTGTAATTCAGCGCAGGGTTGGGGGCTACACCTTC.

This clone was recorded only once. The genes are TRBV19 and TRBJ2-2, with D maybe TRBD1 (6 bases). Germline V gene sequence: CDR1 LNHDA, CDR2 SQIVND (reference sequence). The CDR3 contains 16 residues. V lost 3 bases and J 4 bases, leaving 15 bases between the germline ends. The CDR3 region is CASSITGTLTTGELFF. Here the CDR3 DNA reads TGTGCCAGTAGTATTACTGGGACACTGACCACCGGGGAGCTGTTTTTT.

V gene TRBV7-2 combines with J gene TRBJ1-1; D is unclear. V shed 4 bases and J shed 10 bases, with 16 bases lying between them. The CDR3 totals 13 residues. Germline V CDR1 and CDR2: SGHTA, FQGNSA. CDR3 amino acids: CASSSGRSQAAFF. As DNA, the CDR3 is TGTGCCAGCAGCTCTGGACGGAGCCAGGCAGCTTTCTTT.